This T cell receptor (beta chain) was retrieved from a study of blood T cell repertoires in COVID-19. V trimming: 3 bases; J trimming: 6 bases; junction bases outside the gene matches: 4. This CDR3 spans 13 amino acids. Germline V CDR1 and CDR2: SGHNT, YYREEE (reference sequence). Authors' processing steps: Estimated nucleated cell counts came from reference gene primer amplification. Method: immunoSEQ multiplex PCR; TCRdb's copy keeps in-frame clones and lacks some. V and J calls plus clone size are reproduced from that table; the DNA served to infer D and trimming. The sample holds about 150,000 clones, 85% to 90% seen once.

V and J are TRBV5-4 and TRBJ2-7, with TRBD1 identical over 9 bases. This receptor was identified in a man between 50 and 59 years old who had recovered from COVID-19. Sequencing was carried out using peripheral blood. The CDR3 coding sequence is TGTGCCAGCAGCTCTCCGACAGGGGGCGAGCAGTACTTC. Protein: CASSSPTGGEQYF. Together with reference TRBV5-4 and TRBJ2-7, the CDR3 gives the full variable domain: ETGVTQSPTHLIKTRGQQVTLRCSSQSGHNTVSWYQQALGQGPQFIFQYYREEENGRGNFPPRFSGLQFPNYSSELNVNALELDDSALYLCASSSPTGGEQYFGPGTRLTVT.